One and the same sample provided the 10 T cell receptor beta chains below, sequenced in a study of vaccination effects on CD4 cells after COVID-19. The antigens of these receptors remain unknown. TCRdb's copy holds only in-frame clones and misses some; the assay was immunoSEQ multiplex PCR. This table holds fewer than 90,000 clones, around four fifths found once. ViraFEST used viral peptide pools to expand antigen-specific CD4+ T cells before sequencing. Isolating CD4+ T cells followed less than 12 days of culture. Vaccine administered to participants consisted of two doses of either BNT162b2 or mRNA-1273. The sequences come from CD4+ T cells from PBMCs cultured with HCoV-OC43 spike peptides, collected after COVID-19 vaccination. The subset here: HCoV-OC43 spike overlapping peptide pool stimulation. The source is a human donor who received a COVID-19 vaccine.

This chain joins TRBV5-1 and TRBJ2-5; 8 bases match TRBD2. Germline-derived CDR1 and CDR2 are SGHRS and YFSETQ. Unmatched junction bases numbered 3, after V lost 0 bases and J lost 2 bases. The CDR3 covers 15 residues. The DNA of the CDR3 is TGCGCCAGCAGCTTGGCCGGGACTAGGCAAGAGACCCAGTACTTC. It translates to CASSLAGTRQETQYF.

This clone was observed a few times. V gene TRBV27 combines with J gene TRBJ1-5, with D unresolved. Germline values: CDR1 MNHEY, CDR2 SMNVEV (reference sequence). V dropped 10 bases and J dropped 2 bases, with 9 bases sitting between them. This CDR3 has 12 amino acids. Here the CDR3 reads CATRTGNQPQHF. CDR3 bases: TGTGCCACCCGGACGGGCAATCAGCCCCAGCATTTT.

CDR3: CASSRWTGGRNTGELFF. The CDR3 coding sequence is TGTGCCAGCAGCAGATGGACAGGGGGCAGGAACACCGGGGAGCTGTTTTTT. The chain combines TRBV5-8 with TRBJ2-2; 11 positions agree with TRBD1. The CDR3 loop spans 17 amino acids. Trimming took 4 bases from V and 1 from J; bases not matched to a gene: 6. Germline V gene lookup returns CDR1 SGHTS and CDR2 YDEGEE.

The chain recombines TRBV6-2 or TRBV6-3 with TRBJ2-2; D is perhaps TRBD1 (5 bases). The V gene's germline CDR1 is MNHEY and CDR2 SVGEGT. CDR3 length: 15 residues. Trimming cost V 5 bases and J 3 bases, with 13 bases left between them. CDR3 in DNA: TGTGCCAGCAGTCGTGGCAGGGTCGACACCGGGGAGCTGTTTTTT. It translates to CASSRGRVDTGELFF.

The chain employs TRBV18 and TRBJ2-7, with 7 bases identical to TRBD2. V gave up 6 bases and J gave up 3 bases; unmatched junction bases: 5. The CDR3 has 13 residues. Germline values: CDR1 KGHSH, CDR2 LQKENI. The CDR3 spells CASSEGRGYEQYV. In DNA form, the CDR3 reads TGTGCCAGCTCTGAGGGGAGGGGCTACGAGCAGTACGTC.

V is TRBV9 and J is TRBJ1-6; D remains unclear. V lost 0 bases and J lost 5, with 6 bases in between. This CDR3 has 14 amino acids. Germline CDR1 and CDR2: SGDLS and YYNGEE. The CDR3 DNA sequence: TGTGCCAGCAGCGTAGGGGGAAATAATTCACCCCTCCACTTT. This gives the protein CASSVGGNNSPLHF.

This clone was picked up one time. The chain uses TRBV11-1 and TRBJ2-3, with no clear D. In germline, CDR1 is SGHAT, CDR2 FQDESV (reference sequence). The V end was cut by 6 bases, the J end by 2 bases, with 6 bases between. The CDR3 length is 12 residues. The CDR3 DNA reads as TGTGCCAGCAGGCAACTCACAGATACGCAGTATTTT. This translates into CASRQLTDTQYF. Complete variable domain (other parts from reference TRBV11-1 and TRBJ2-3): EAEVAQSPRYKITEKSQAVAFWCDPISGHATLYWYRQILGQGPELLVQFQDESVVDDSQLPKDRFSAERLKGVDSTLKIQPAELGDSAMYLCASRQLTDTQYFGPGTRLTVL.

This clone was detected a few times. The J gene is TRBJ2-1, the V gene TRBV2, with 10 bases that match TRBD2. CDR3 length: 16 amino acids. Germline V gives CDR1 SNHLY, CDR2 FYNNEI. The V and J ends lost 1 base and 8 bases, in that order; junction bases with no gene match: 8. The CDR3 region has the DNA TGTGCCAGCAGTGAAGTTCGAGCGGGGGGGATAGATGAGCAGTTCTTC. Translation gives CASSEVRAGGIDEQFF.

The chain links TRBV14 to TRBJ2-3; D may be TRBD2 (6 bases). Trimming removed 4 bases from V and 6 bases from J, with 11 bases in between. The V gene's germline CDR1 is SGHDN and CDR2 FVKESK. This CDR3 is built from 13 residues. The CDR3 is CASSPLAGDTQYF. Here the CDR3 DNA reads TGTGCCAGCAGCCCCCTTGCGGGGGATACGCAGTATTTT.

The J gene is TRBJ1-2, the V gene TRBV7-2; a possible D gene is TRBD1 (6 bases). Trimming left V 8 bases short and J 3 bases short, with 19 bases between. CDR1 and CDR2 (germline): SGHTA, FQGNSA. The CDR3 runs to 15 residues. CDR3 sequence (DNA): TGTGCCAGCCCCATTCAGGGGCCCACGTACTATGGCTACACCTTC. This gives the protein CASPIQGPTYYGYTF.